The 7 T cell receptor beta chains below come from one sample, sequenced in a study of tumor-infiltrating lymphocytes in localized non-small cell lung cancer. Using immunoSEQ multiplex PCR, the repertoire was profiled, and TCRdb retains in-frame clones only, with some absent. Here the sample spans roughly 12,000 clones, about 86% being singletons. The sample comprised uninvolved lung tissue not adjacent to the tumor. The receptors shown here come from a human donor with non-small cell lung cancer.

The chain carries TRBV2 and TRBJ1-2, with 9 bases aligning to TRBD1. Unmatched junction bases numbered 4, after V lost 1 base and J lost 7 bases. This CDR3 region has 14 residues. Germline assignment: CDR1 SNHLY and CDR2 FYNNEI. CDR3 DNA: TGTGCCAGCAGTGAAGGGACAGGGGTTGGTGGCTACACCTTC. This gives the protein CASSEGTGVGGYTF.

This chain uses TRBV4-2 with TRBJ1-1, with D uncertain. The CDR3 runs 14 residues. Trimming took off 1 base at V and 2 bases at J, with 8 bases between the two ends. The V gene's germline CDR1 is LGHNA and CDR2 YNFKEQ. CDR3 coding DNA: TGTGCCAGCAGCCAAGTGGTTCTAAACACTGAAGCTTTCTTT. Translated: CASSQVVLNTEAFF.

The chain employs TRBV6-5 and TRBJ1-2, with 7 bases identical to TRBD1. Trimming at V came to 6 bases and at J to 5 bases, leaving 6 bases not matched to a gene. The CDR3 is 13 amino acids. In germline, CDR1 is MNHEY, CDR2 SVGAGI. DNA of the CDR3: TGTGCCAGCAGCCTGGGACAGCAGTATGGCTACACCTTC. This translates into CASSLGQQYGYTF.

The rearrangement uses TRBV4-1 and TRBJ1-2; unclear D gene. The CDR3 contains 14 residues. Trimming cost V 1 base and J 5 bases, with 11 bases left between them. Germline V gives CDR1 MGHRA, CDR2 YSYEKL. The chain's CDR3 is CASSQGIGAYGYTF. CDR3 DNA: TGCGCCAGCAGCCAAGGGATAGGCGCTTATGGCTACACCTTC.

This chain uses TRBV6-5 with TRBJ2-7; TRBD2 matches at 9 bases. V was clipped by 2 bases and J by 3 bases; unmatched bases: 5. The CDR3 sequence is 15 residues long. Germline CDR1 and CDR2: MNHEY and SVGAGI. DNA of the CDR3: TGTGCCAGCAGTTACGAGCGGGGGGCCGTCTACGAGCAGTACTTC. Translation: CASSYERGAVYEQYF.

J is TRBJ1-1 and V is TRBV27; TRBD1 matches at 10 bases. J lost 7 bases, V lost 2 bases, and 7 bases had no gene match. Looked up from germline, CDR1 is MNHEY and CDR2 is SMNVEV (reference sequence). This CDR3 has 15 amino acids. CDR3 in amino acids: CASSLLPGQGSEAFF. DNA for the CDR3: TGTGCCAGCAGTTTACTCCCGGGACAGGGGAGTGAAGCTTTCTTT.

In nucleotides, the CDR3 is TGTGCCAGCAGTTACTTAGGCACTGAAGCTTTCTTT. Translation: CASSYLGTEAFF. The chain carries TRBV6-5 and TRBJ1-1, with D unresolved. Germline V gene sequence: CDR1 MNHEY, CDR2 SVGAGI. The CDR3 consists of 12 residues. V shed 1 base and J shed 4 bases, with 4 bases lying between them.